This paragraph reports one TCR beta chain. Its antigen is unidentified. V shed 4 bases and J shed 5 bases, with 14 bases lying between them. CDR1 SEHNR and CDR2 FQNEAQ come from the germline V gene (reference sequence). CDR3 length equals 14 residues. This record comes from a study of cytotoxic CD8 clonotypes in ibrutinib-treated CLL. Overall study: The authors obtained response samples at a median of around eleven months of treatment, range 6 to 36. Whole-study results and caveats: Public clonotypes showed up rarely, and on treatment they shrank or held steady.

Here immunoSEQ multiplex PCR was the method, and the copy in TCRdb shows in-frame clones only, minus some. The repertoire consists of 200,000 to 250,000 clones, with over 65% occurring once and the leading ten covering approximately 6%. This TCR was sampled from a human donor with chronic lymphocytic leukemia. The J gene is TRBJ1-1, the V gene TRBV7-9, with D perhaps TRBD1 (6 bases). The sequencing here drew on PBMCs, taken after 12 months of ibrutinib treatment. CDR3 sequence (DNA): TGTGCCAGCAGCTGGAGACAGGTAGAGACTGAAGCTTTCTTT. Its translation is CASSWRQVETEAFF.